The T cell receptor beta chain described here comes from a study of CD8 T cells in Susac syndrome. Overall study findings and caveats: The CD4+ T cell repertoires that were profiled in Susac syndrome showed no clonal expansion.

This CDR3 has 10 amino acids. V trimming: 3 bases; J trimming: 8 bases; junction bases outside the gene matches: 0. Per the germline V gene, CDR1 is DFQATT and CDR2 is SNEGSKA (reference sequence). With random hexamers, roughly 0.45 to 1 ug RNA was reverse transcribed. Across 54 Vbeta and 13 Jbeta, TCR beta CDR3 was amplified with immunoSEQ multiplex PCR. TCRdb re-called the immunoSEQ multiplex PCR reads with MiXCR, one entry per CDR3 protein. This table has 85,000 to 95,000 distinct CDR3 sequences, roughly 94% appearing once. Sequencing of TCR beta was undertaken in CD8+ and CD4+ T cells derived from blood. Isolation of CD8+ and CD4+ T cells was performed negatively, whereas enrichment of TEMRA cells was done by FACS. This clonotype was seen only a few times. The antigen is unknown.

The rearrangement links TRBV20-1 to TRBJ1-1; 7 bases are a match to TRBD1. This sequence was found in a human donor with Susac syndrome. Sequencing used CD4+ T cells from PBMCs. CDR3 residues: CSARDREAFF. The CDR3 bases are TGCAGTGCTAGGGACAGGGAAGCTTTCTTT.